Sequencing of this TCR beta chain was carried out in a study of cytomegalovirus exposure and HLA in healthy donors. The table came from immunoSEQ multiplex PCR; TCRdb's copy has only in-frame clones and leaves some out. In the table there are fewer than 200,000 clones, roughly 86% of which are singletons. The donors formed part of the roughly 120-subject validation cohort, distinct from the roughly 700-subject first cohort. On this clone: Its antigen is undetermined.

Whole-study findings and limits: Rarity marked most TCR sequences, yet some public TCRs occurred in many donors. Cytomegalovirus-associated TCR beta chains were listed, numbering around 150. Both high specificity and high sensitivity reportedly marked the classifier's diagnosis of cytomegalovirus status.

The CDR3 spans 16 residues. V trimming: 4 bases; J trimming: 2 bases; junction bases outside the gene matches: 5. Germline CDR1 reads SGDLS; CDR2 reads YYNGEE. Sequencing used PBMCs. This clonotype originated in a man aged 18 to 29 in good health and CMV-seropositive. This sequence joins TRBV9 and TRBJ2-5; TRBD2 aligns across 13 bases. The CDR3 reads CASSPGTSGAQETQYF. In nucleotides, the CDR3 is TGTGCCAGCAGCCCCGGGACTAGCGGGGCTCAAGAGACCCAGTACTTC.